This T cell receptor (beta chain) emerged from a study of T cells in Graves' hyperthyroidism and ophthalmopathy. Study-level results: Before onset, ophthalmopathy was predicted by the model a median around 6.5 months earlier. Also found in blood were most expanded thyroid clonotypes above 0.001.

This clonotype was seen repeatedly, ten times or more. Its antigen remains unknown. Between the trimmed V and J ends, which lost 5 bases and 5 bases, there was a span of 12 bases. Per germline, CDR1 ENHRY and CDR2 SYGVKD. The CDR3 sequence is 13 residues long. TCR beta CDR3 regions were amplified from RNA. The HTBI primer set was used in a first-round RT-PCR of the TCR CDR3. TCRdb re-analysed the multiplex PCR reads in MiXCR, keeping a single row per CDR3 protein. The sample holds 300,000 to 450,000 distinct CDR3 sequences, about 16% seen once. The specimen was blood. V is TRBV10-3 and J is TRBJ2-5; a weak D match, TRBD1 (5 bases). This TCR was recovered from a woman aged 25 to 39 with Graves' hyperthyroidism. CDR3: CAISPDGAETQYF. The CDR3 nucleotides read TGTGCCATCAGTCCCGATGGGGCTGAGACCCAGTACTTC.